The subject of this entry is one TCR beta chain. Alongside a J-beta primer mix, a sample-barcoded 5' primer served in a second PCR lasting about 6 to 12 cycles. One entry per CDR3 protein, called by TCRdb with MiXCR from the 5' RACE reads. The sample has 550,000 to 750,000 distinct CDR3 sequences; 20% to 25% are singletons. The source of the sample is a study of blood T cells in healthy people across ages. The V gene's germline CDR1 is DFQATT and CDR2 SNEGSKA (reference sequence). V trimming: 6 bases; J trimming: 5 bases; junction bases outside the gene matches: 6. CDR3 length: 13 amino acids. The receptor's source is a man between 65 and 79 years old in good health. The rearrangement links TRBV20-1 to TRBJ2-5; 10 nucleotides line up with TRBD1. The sequenced sample consisted of blood. The CDR3 loop is CSALTGGGETQYF. CDR3 in DNA: TGCAGTGCCCTGACAGGGGGCGGGGAGACCCAGTACTTC.